Listed below are T cell receptor beta chains from one sample, sequenced in a study of blood T cells in healthy people across ages. TCRdb re-called the 5' RACE reads through MiXCR, storing one row per CDR3 protein. This sample yields over 950,000 distinct CDR3 sequences, of which approximately 50% are seen a single time; about a fifth belongs to the top ten. The sample taken for sequencing was blood. Receptors were obtained from a woman aged 55-69 years in good health. CDR3s include the opening cysteine and the closing phenylalanine or tryptophan. D genes are given only for firm matches. Size is omitted from some rows. Given values are once, few, many or a class for expanded clones.

J | size | D | V | CDR3 | DNA
TRBJ1-5 | - | TRBD1 | TRBV4-1 | CASSQVVQGRQPQHF | TGCGCCAGCAGCCAAGTTGTACAGGGGCGCCAGCCCCAGCATTTT
TRBJ2-5 | many | - | TRBV13 | CASSLGTGQETQYF | TGTGCCAGCAGCTTAGGCACGGGACAAGAGACCCAGTACTTC
TRBJ2-5 | - | - | TRBV7-9 | CASSLVTGQETQYF | TGTGCCAGCAGCTTAGTAACAGGACAAGAGACCCAGTACTTC
TRBJ1-4 | - | - | TRBV28 | CASRGGWPLGEKLFF | TGTGCCAGCAGGGGGGGGTGGCCGCTTGGTGAAAAGCTGTTTTTT
TRBJ2-3 | few | - | TRBV5-1 | CASSLTASTQYF | TGCGCCAGCAGCTTGACAGCGTCAACGCAGTATTTT
TRBJ2-1 | - | TRBD1 | TRBV29-1 | CSVGTGGGLFF | TGCAGCGTTGGGACAGGGGGCGGGTTGTTCTTC
TRBJ2-1 | - | TRBD1 | TRBV29-1 | CSVTGYTYNEQFF | TGCAGCGTGACAGGGTATACCTACAATGAGCAGTTCTTC
TRBJ2-7 | once | - | TRBV28 | CASSLFVDEQYF | TGTGCCAGCAGTTTATTTGTGGACGAGCAGTACTTC
TRBJ2-1 | few | TRBD2 | TRBV5-1 | CASSPAFSGRFNNEQFF | TGCGCCAGCAGCCCGGCCTTTAGCGGGAGGTTCAACAATGAGCAGTTCTTC
TRBJ1-4 | - | TRBD1 | TRBV4-3 | CASSQNTGEGEKLFF | TGCGCCAGCAGCCAAAACACAGGGGAGGGGGAAAAACTGTTTTTT
TRBJ1-4 | few | - | TRBV20-1 | CSATEGNRGEKLFF | TGCAGTGCTACCGAGGGAAATCGGGGTGAAAAACTGTTTTTT
TRBJ2-3 | - | - | TRBV27 | CASSWGGNDPDTQYF | TGTGCCAGCAGTTGGGGCGGAAATGATCCAGATACGCAGTATTTT
TRBJ2-3 | once | - | TRBV29-1 | CSARRGMVADTQYF | TGCAGCGCCCGGAGGGGGATGGTGGCAGATACGCAGTATTTT
TRBJ2-7 | few | - | TRBV10-3 | CAISDLSSYEQYF | TGTGCCATCAGTGATTTGAGCTCCTACGAGCAGTACTTC
TRBJ2-1 | - | TRBD2 | TRBV20-1 | CSASGGSVRNEQFF | TGCAGTGCTAGTGGCGGGAGTGTCCGCAATGAGCAGTTCTTC
TRBJ1-2 | - | - | TRBV29-1 | CSVSGRIYGYTF | TGCAGCGTTTCCGGACGAATTTATGGCTACACCTTC
TRBJ1-3 | - | - | TRBV6-5 | CASSTQGPVGNTIYF | TGTGCCAGCAGCACCCAGGGGCCGGTGGGAAACACCATATATTTT
TRBJ2-3 | few | - | TRBV2 | CASRYLGSSTDTQYF | TGTGCCAGCAGATACCTGGGGTCTAGCACAGATACGCAGTATTTT
TRBJ2-7 | - | - | TRBV6-5 | CASTTSQGPYEQYF | TGTGCCAGTACGACGAGTCAGGGGCCCTACGAGCAGTACTTC
TRBJ2-3 | - | - | TRBV4-2 | CASSPGEFADTQYF | TGTGCCAGCAGCCCGGGGGAGTTTGCAGATACGCAGTATTTT
TRBJ2-1 | - | - | TRBV4-1 | CASSQVRDRSNEQFF | TGCGCCAGCAGCCAAGTAAGGGACCGCTCCAATGAGCAGTTCTTC
TRBJ2-5 | once | TRBD2 | TRBV11-3 | CASSLREGLGTQYF | TGTGCCAGCAGCCTGCGGGAGGGCCTTGGGACCCAGTACTTC
TRBJ2-1 | - | TRBD1 | TRBV9 | CASSPPGTAHNEQFF | TGTGCCAGCAGCCCACCCGGGACAGCCCACAATGAGCAGTTCTTC
TRBJ2-6 | once | - | TRBV4-1 | CASSQITRDSGANVLTF | TGCGCCAGCAGCCAAATTACCAGGGACTCTGGGGCCAACGTCCTGACTTTC
TRBJ2-5 | - | - | TRBV12-5 | CASARDSNQETQYF | TGTGCTAGTGCCCGTGACTCAAACCAAGAGACCCAGTACTTC
TRBJ2-6 | - | - | TRBV6-5 | CASSYGLSGANVLTF | TGTGCCAGCAGTTACGGTCTCTCTGGGGCCAACGTCCTGACTTTC
TRBJ2-7 | - | TRBD2 | TRBV2 | CASKPWWEGLHEQYF | TGTGCCAGCAAGCCGTGGTGGGAGGGCCTCCACGAGCAGTACTTC
TRBJ2-5 | - | TRBD1 | TRBV29-1 | CSVGDRGYNEQYF | TGCAGCGTAGGGGACAGGGGCTACAATGAGCAGTACTTC
TRBJ2-3 | - | TRBD2 | TRBV6-1 | CASSRFPHLGLAGAPRDTQYF | TGTGCCAGCAGCAGATTTCCCCACCTTGGTCTAGCGGGAGCCCCCCGAGATACGCAGTATTTT
TRBJ2-3 | - | - | TRBV18 | CASSRLDTDTQYF | TGTGCCAGCTCTCGACTAGACACAGATACGCAGTATTTT
TRBJ2-2 | - | - | TRBV6-2/TRBV6-3 | CASSYSGTGELFF | TGTGCCAGCAGTTACTCCGGCACCGGGGAGCTGTTTTTT
TRBJ2-7 | - | - | TRBV20-1 | CSAIRGLDEQYF | TGCAGTGCGATCCGGGGGCTCGACGAGCAGTACTTC
TRBJ2-3 | - | TRBD1 | TRBV5-1 | CASSVGQGDSDTQYF | TGCGCCAGCAGCGTAGGACAGGGCGATTCAGATACGCAGTATTTT